The 10 T cell receptor beta chains presented below share a single source sample, sequenced in a study of graft-versus-host responses after intestinal transplantation (dated by TCRdb to the early 2020s). No antigens are known for them. Library generation was performed with the immunoSEQ multiplex PCR assay. In its TCRdb copy, this immuneACCESS table keeps in-frame sequences only and misses some clones. Where compared with another copy, unresolved V genes explain less than half of these, and the others have no known cause. This sample lists roughly 100,000 clones; approximately 84% were detected once. The biggest ten clones account for roughly 0.9% of the sample. Reading the label with the study, this specimen's time point is: cells obtained before transplantation from donor or recipient. Here the sequenced sample was unstimulated CD4+ T cells sorted from spleen or lymph node cells, taken before intestinal transplant. All receptors come from a human donor who received an intestinal transplant.

CDR3 sequence reads: CAISDAQNGYEQYF. The CDR3 nucleotides read TGTGCCATCAGTGATGCACAAAATGGGTACGAGCAGTACTTC. This chain joins TRBV10-3 and TRBJ2-7; D ambiguous. The CDR3 runs 14 residues. Between the trimmed V and J ends, which lost 3 bases and 4 bases, there was a span of 13 bases. Germline CDR1 ENHRY, CDR2 SYGVKD.

This clone was seen a single time. The chain joins TRBV5-1 to TRBJ2-3; D may be TRBD1 (6 bases). The CDR3 covers 15 residues. CDR1 and CDR2 (germline): SGHRS, YFSETQ. Trimming removed 0 bases from V and 0 bases from J, with 8 bases in between. CDR3 residues: CASSLADSSTDTQYF. CDR3 DNA sequence: TGCGCCAGCAGCTTGGCGGACAGCAGCACAGATACGCAGTATTTT.

The chain links TRBV4-1 to TRBJ1-1; 7 bases line up with TRBD1. Per the germline V gene, CDR1 is MGHRA and CDR2 is YSYEKL. This CDR3 comprises 15 residues. V gave up 4 bases and J gave up 4 bases; unmatched junction bases: 9. This CDR3 reads CASSPGQQRSTEAFF. DNA for the CDR3: TGCGCCAGCAGCCCGGGACAGCAAAGATCCACTGAAGCTTTCTTT.

V gene TRBV20-1 combines with J gene TRBJ1-1; no clear D. Germline V gene sequence: CDR1 DFQATT, CDR2 SNEGSKA (reference sequence). The CDR3 sequence is 11 residues long. V lost 0 bases to trimming and J lost 1 base, with 0 bases between them. The CDR3 sequence is CSARENTEAFF. The CDR3 DNA sequence: TGCAGTGCTAGAGAGAACACTGAAGCTTTCTTT.

V and J are TRBV18 and TRBJ2-1, with unresolved D. Trimming pared 3 bases from V and 4 bases from J, leaving 7 bases between. CDR3 length: 13 amino acids. From germline, CDR1 is KGHSH and CDR2 LQKENI. This CDR3 is CASSPAQYNEQFF. For the CDR3, the DNA is TGTGCCAGCTCACCCGCCCAATACAATGAGCAGTTCTTC.

V usage is TRBV10-3 and J usage is TRBJ2-7, with 9 bases fitting TRBD1. V shed 2 bases, J shed 1 base, and the junction held 3 bases outside the gene matches. Looked up from germline, CDR1 is ENHRY and CDR2 is SYGVKD. The CDR3 length is 15 residues. The CDR3 here is CAISERQGGSYEQYF. The CDR3 DNA is TGTGCCATCAGTGAGCGACAGGGGGGTTCCTACGAGCAGTACTTC.

This sequence joins TRBV18 and TRBJ1-1; no clear D gene. The CDR3 sequence is 15 residues long. The V gene's germline CDR1 is KGHSH and CDR2 LQKENI. The V end lost 1 base, the J end lost 2 bases, and 11 bases lay between the germline ends. This CDR3 reads CASSPRQVGNTEAFF. CDR3 nucleotides: TGTGCCAGCTCACCACGGCAGGTTGGCAACACTGAAGCTTTCTTT.

The rearrangement uses TRBV7-3 and TRBJ2-1, with TRBD2 matching over 10 bases. Trimming at V came to 5 bases and at J to 10 bases, leaving 5 bases not matched to a gene. Germline V lookup: CDR1 SGHTA, CDR2 FQGTGA. The CDR3 totals 13 residues. CDR3 loop: CASSPIAGGEQFF. The DNA of the CDR3 is TGTGCCAGCAGCCCGATAGCGGGAGGAGAGCAGTTCTTC.

J is TRBJ2-7 and V is TRBV6-5, with D unresolved. The V gene lost 6 bases and the J gene lost 0 bases, with 12 bases spanning the gap. The CDR3 totals 14 residues. Germline CDR1 and CDR2: MNHEY and SVGAGI. In DNA, the CDR3 is TGTGCCAGCAGGCAACGCTCTACCTCCTACGAGCAGTACTTC. Encoded protein: CASRQRSTSYEQYF.

There are a few counts of this clone. This chain joins TRBV11-3 and TRBJ1-1; D call uncertain. The CDR3 has 13 amino acids. CDR1 is SGHNT and CDR2 is YENEEA in the germline V gene. With 2 bases removed from V and 1 base from J, the gap between germline ends came to 5 bases. CDR3 sequence reads: CASSLPTNTEAFF. The CDR3 DNA sequence: TGTGCCAGCAGCTTACCCACGAACACTGAAGCTTTCTTT.